This TCR beta chain was identified during a study of blood T cells in healthy people across ages. CDR1 and CDR2 from the germline V gene are SGHTA and FQGNSA. Trimming cost V 5 bases and J 4 bases, with 18 bases left between them. CDR3 length: 16 amino acids. In its sample, this clonotype was seen once. Sample-barcoded 5' priming and a J-beta primer mix drove a second PCR of roughly 6 to 12 cycles. From the 5' RACE reads, TCRdb called clonotypes with MiXCR, one entry per CDR3 protein. The repertoire has about 1.1 million distinct CDR3 sequences, more than 30% of them found once; the top ten carry around 13%.

Sequences were obtained from blood. The receptor comes from a man in his late teens or twenties in good health. The chain couples TRBV7-2 to TRBJ2-1; possible D gene TRBD1, 6 bases. The CDR3 coding sequence is TGTGCCAGCAGCCCTACCAGGACAGTGAGTTACAATGAGCAGTTCTTC. Translation gives CASSPTRTVSYNEQFF.